The present TCR beta chain was sequenced within a study of T cell responses to AZD1222 COVID-19 vaccine. On this clone itself: Its antigen is still unknown.

The protocol was immunoSEQ multiplex PCR, while the TCRdb copy is restricted to in-frame clones and leaves out a portion. This table holds fewer than 45,000 clones, approximately 83% found once. Study findings and constraints: Sampled repertoires all dated from after the peak T cell response. Nearly half of unique spike-specific TCRs reportedly avoided B.1.351 and B.1.1.7 mutated regions.

J was trimmed by 6 bases and V by 7 bases; bases with no gene match: 10. The germline V gene encodes CDR1 MDHEN and CDR2 SYDVKM. This CDR3 has 16 residues. The chain employs TRBV28 and TRBJ1-6; TRBD1 matches 9 bases. The sample in question was peripheral blood, obtained on day 0 of AZD1222 vaccination. The receptor's source is an adult in good health. The chain's CDR3 is CASIQRGDRANSPLHF. CDR3 DNA: TGTGCCAGCATTCAACGAGGGGACAGGGCTAATTCACCCCTCCACTTT.